These 22 T cell receptor beta chains were sequenced from one sample in a study of control samples from healthy donors and cancer patients. This table comes from immunoSEQ multiplex PCR, and its TCRdb copy is limited to in-frame clones, with some not included. The data hold 70,000 to 90,000 clones, with roughly 92% observed a single time. Source material: blood. The receptors stem from a woman aged 40 to 50 in good health.

CDR3 sequence (DNA): TGTGCCACCAGTGCCCCGGGACCGGGGGGCCTTCCCCTCTACGAGCAGTACTTC. Its translation: CATSAPGPGGLPLYEQYF. This chain links TRBV24-1 with TRBJ2-7; D is perhaps TRBD2 (7 bases). V was trimmed by 5 bases and J by 3 bases, leaving 25 bases between them. The CDR3 loop spans 18 amino acids. In germline, CDR1 is KGHDR, CDR2 SFDVKD.

This chain connects TRBV10-3 to TRBJ2-1; 7 bases map to TRBD2. Germline lookup yields CDR1 ENHRY and CDR2 SYGVKD. Trimming at V came to 2 bases and at J to 7 bases, leaving 14 bases not matched to a gene. The CDR3 sequence is 17 residues long. CDR3 coding DNA: TGTGCCATCAGTGAGCGCGGGGGAGGAGGGGCCACGAATGAGCAGTTCTTC. It specifies CAISERGGGGATNEQFF.

V gene TRBV15 combines with J gene TRBJ2-2; D gene ambiguous. V lost 1 base, J lost 8 bases, and 11 bases lay in between. Germline values: CDR1 LNHNV, CDR2 YYDKDF (reference sequence). The CDR3 sequence is 14 residues long. The CDR3 bases are TGTGCCACCAGCAGAGGTTCTGCTTCGGGGGAGCTGTTTTTT. Translation gives CATSRGSASGELFF.

The count of this clone is one. The chain employs TRBV7-2 and TRBJ2-7; D is possibly TRBD1 (6 bases). Germline V gene sequence: CDR1 SGHTA, CDR2 FQGNSA. Trimming cost V 1 base and J 3 bases, with 13 bases left between them. The CDR3 is 15 amino acids. CDR3 residues: CASSLGPGHNYEQYF. DNA of the CDR3: TGTGCCAGCAGCTTAGGTCCGGGACACAACTACGAGCAGTACTTC.

The chain couples TRBV4-1 to TRBJ2-3; 9 bases are a match to TRBD2. This CDR3 has 16 residues. V was pared by 1 base and J by 5 bases, with 7 bases of the junction left unmatched. Germline lookup yields CDR1 MGHRA and CDR2 YSYEKL. CDR3: CASSQVGREGIDTQYF. The CDR3 DNA follows: TGCGCCAGCAGCCAAGTTGGGCGGGAGGGAATAGATACGCAGTATTTT.

This rearrangement joins TRBV3-1 (or the pseudogene TRBV3-2) to TRBJ1-1; 7 nucleotides line up with TRBD1. Trimming took 0 bases from V and 11 from J; bases not matched to a gene: 6. This CDR3 has 13 residues. Germline loops: CDR1 LGHDT, CDR2 YNNKEL (reference sequence). CDR3 protein: CASSQEARGQAFF. The CDR3 DNA reads as TGTGCCAGCAGCCAAGAGGCCCGGGGACAGGCTTTCTTT.

The V gene is TRBV5-1, the J gene TRBJ2-3; 14 bases align to TRBD2. CDR1 is SGHRS, CDR2 YFSETQ, per germline. The CDR3 has 18 residues. With V trimmed by 3 bases and J by 0 bases, 6 bases remained unmatched. Here the CDR3 DNA reads TGCGCCAGCAGCTCCGGACTAGCGGGGGGTTCTAGCACAGATACGCAGTATTTT. Encoded protein: CASSSGLAGGSSTDTQYF.

The chain couples TRBV27 to TRBJ1-1; D is undetermined. Trimming shortened V by 5 bases and J by 11 bases, and 12 bases separated the two germline ends. Germline V gene lookup returns CDR1 MNHEY and CDR2 SMNVEV (reference sequence). This CDR3 spans 11 amino acids. The CDR3 DNA sequence: TGTGCCAGCAGTCGGGGATTTGAGGCTTTCTTT. It specifies CASSRGFEAFF.

CDR3 sequence: CASRTPSGDTQYF. The CDR3 DNA sequence: TGTGCCAGCCGCACCCCAAGTGGAGATACGCAGTATTTT. The rearrangement links TRBV2 to TRBJ2-3; D gene ambiguous. The CDR3 has 13 residues. CDR1 is SNHLY, CDR2 FYNNEI, per germline. Trimming took 8 bases from V and 5 from J, leaving 14 bases between them.

The chain joins TRBV27 to TRBJ2-2; 10 bases are a match to TRBD2. Trimming at V came to 4 bases and at J to 6 bases, leaving 2 bases not matched to a gene. The CDR3 length is 14 residues. Germline V lookup: CDR1 MNHEY, CDR2 SMNVEV (reference sequence). The CDR3 nucleotides read TGTGCCAGCAGTTCGGGACTAGCGTCCGGGGAGCTGTTTTTT. Amino acids: CASSSGLASGELFF.

The V call is TRBV7-3, the J call TRBJ2-3, with 7 nucleotides matching TRBD2. The germline gives CDR1 SGHTA, CDR2 FQGTGA. The CDR3 covers 14 residues. V shed 4 bases and J 6 bases; nucleotides not matched to a gene: 7. CDR3 sequence: CASSSLARGDTQYF. The CDR3 coding sequence is TGTGCCAGCAGCTCACTAGCGCGTGGGGATACGCAGTATTTT.

This chain joins TRBV30 and TRBJ1-2; a weak D match, TRBD1 (5 bases). The CDR3 has 12 amino acids. V lost 5 bases and J 14 bases, leaving 21 bases between the germline ends. In germline, CDR1 is GTSNPN, CDR2 SVGIG (reference sequence). Here the CDR3 reads CAWVGAGLWGTF. In nucleotides, the CDR3 is TGTGCCTGGGTTGGGGCAGGGCTCTGGGGGACCTTC.

CDR3: CASSLSRAGRGETQYF. The DNA for the CDR3 is TGTGCCAGCAGCTTATCCCGCGCAGGGCGAGGGGAGACCCAGTACTTC. The chain has TRBV7-2 and TRBJ2-5; D may match TRBD1 or TRBD2 (5 bases each). Trimming removed 2 bases at V and 5 bases at J, with 18 bases between. Germline values: CDR1 SGHTA, CDR2 FQGNSA. CDR3 size: 16 residues.

V is TRBV7-9 and J is TRBJ2-1; a weak D match, TRBD2 (6 bases). Trimming removed 1 base at V and 4 bases at J, with 8 bases between. Germline CDR1 and CDR2: SEHNR and FQNEAQ (reference sequence). The CDR3 contains 14 residues. DNA of the CDR3: TGTGCCAGCAGCTTAGGTGGGGGGTACAATGAGCAGTTCTTC. This encodes CASSLGGGYNEQFF.

The V call is TRBV27, the J call TRBJ1-2, with 7 bases aligning to TRBD1. This CDR3 spans 14 amino acids. Germline CDR1 and CDR2: MNHEY and SMNVEV (reference sequence). V trimming: 6 bases; J trimming: 1 base; junction bases outside the gene matches: 5. The CDR3 sequence is CASRLQGVNYGYTF. The CDR3 DNA reads TGTGCCAGCAGACTCCAGGGGGTTAACTATGGCTACACCTTC.

The CDR3 is CSVGTQGKQYF. The CDR3 nucleotides read TGCAGCGTTGGGACACAGGGCAAGCAGTACTTC. The chain carries TRBV29-1 and TRBJ2-7; D possibly corresponds to TRBD1 (6 bases). The CDR3 spans 11 residues. Looked up from germline, CDR1 is SQVTM and CDR2 is ANQGSEA. V lost 4 bases, J lost 8 bases, and 12 bases lay in between.

The CDR3 spells CASSLLGGTSGNNEQFF. The DNA of the CDR3 is TGTGCCAGCAGCTTACTGGGAGGGACTAGCGGAAACAATGAGCAGTTCTTC. The genes are TRBV7-8 and TRBJ2-1; 11 nucleotides align to TRBD2. The CDR3 extends over 17 amino acids. Germline assignment: CDR1 SGHVS and CDR2 FQNEAQ. Trimming removed 2 bases from V and 5 bases from J; junction bases left unmatched: 8.

As to this clone: Other DNA sequences from this sample encode an identical CDR3 as well. DNA of the CDR3: TGTGCCAGCAGGGGGGGGAGCTCCTATAATTCACCCCTCCACTTT. Protein product: CASRGGSSYNSPLHF. The V call is TRBV6-5, the J call TRBJ1-6, with D tentatively TRBD1 (5 bases). V lost 6 bases and J lost 0, with 9 bases in between. Germline V gene lookup returns CDR1 MNHEY and CDR2 SVGAGI. CDR3 length equals 15 residues.

This clone was seen once. For the CDR3, the DNA is TGTGCCAGCACTACAGGGACAGCTAACTATGGCTACACCTTC. This sequence encodes CASTTGTANYGYTF. The chain joins TRBV6-5 to TRBJ1-2; 7 bases align to TRBD1. Germline assignment: CDR1 MNHEY and CDR2 SVGAGI. There are 14 residues in the CDR3. V was clipped by 7 bases and J by 0 bases; unmatched bases: 5.

The V gene is TRBV25-1, the J gene TRBJ1-3; D is ambiguous. Between the trimmed V and J ends, which lost 2 bases and 1 base, there was a span of 9 bases. The CDR3 extends over 15 amino acids. The germline gives CDR1 MGHDK, CDR2 SYGVNS. CDR3 protein: CASSEPGGSGNTIYF. The CDR3 DNA reads as TGTGCCAGCAGTGAACCCGGCGGGTCTGGAAACACCATATATTTT.

The rearrangement links TRBV9 to TRBJ1-6; D is perhaps TRBD1 (6 bases). Trimming stripped 5 bases from V and 7 bases from J, with 16 bases between. The V gene's germline CDR1 is SGDLS and CDR2 YYNGEE. The CDR3 extends over 15 amino acids. Here the CDR3 reads CASRKETGANSPLHF. DNA of the CDR3: TGTGCCAGCAGGAAGGAGACAGGAGCAAATTCACCCCTCCACTTT.

V is TRBV10-1 and J is TRBJ2-7; 9 bases map to TRBD1. Per the germline V gene, CDR1 is WNHNN and CDR2 is SYGVQD (reference sequence). V was clipped by 8 bases and J by 7 bases; unmatched bases: 12. This CDR3 is 14 amino acids long. Written as DNA, the CDR3 is TGCGCCAGCTCTTTACAGGGGGCGGCGGGTGAGCAGTACTTC. Its translation: CASSLQGAAGEQYF.